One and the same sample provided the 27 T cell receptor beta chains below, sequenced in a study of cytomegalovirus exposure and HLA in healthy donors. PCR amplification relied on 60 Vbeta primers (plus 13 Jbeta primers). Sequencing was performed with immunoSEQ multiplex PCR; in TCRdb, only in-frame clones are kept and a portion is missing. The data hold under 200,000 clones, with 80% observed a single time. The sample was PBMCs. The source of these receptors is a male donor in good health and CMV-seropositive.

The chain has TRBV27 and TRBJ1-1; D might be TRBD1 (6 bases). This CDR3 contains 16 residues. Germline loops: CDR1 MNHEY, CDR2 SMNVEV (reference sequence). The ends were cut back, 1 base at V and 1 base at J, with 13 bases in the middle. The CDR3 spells CASSLFGQGTNTEAFF. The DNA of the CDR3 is TGTGCCAGCAGTTTATTTGGGCAGGGGACGAACACTGAAGCTTTCTTT.

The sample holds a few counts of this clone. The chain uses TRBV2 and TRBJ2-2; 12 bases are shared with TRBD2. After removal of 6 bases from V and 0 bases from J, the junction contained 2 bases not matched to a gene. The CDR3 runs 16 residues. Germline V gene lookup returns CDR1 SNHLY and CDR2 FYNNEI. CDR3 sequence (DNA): TGTGCCAGCAGAAGGACTAGCGGGACGAACACCGGGGAGCTGTTTTTT. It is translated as CASRRTSGTNTGELFF.

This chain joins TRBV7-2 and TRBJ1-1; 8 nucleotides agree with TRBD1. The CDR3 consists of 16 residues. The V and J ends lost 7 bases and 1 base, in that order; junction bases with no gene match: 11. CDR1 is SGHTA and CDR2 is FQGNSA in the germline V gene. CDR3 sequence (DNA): TGTGCCAGCAACAAAGACAGGGGCGAATGGAACACTGAAGCTTTCTTT. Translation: CASNKDRGEWNTEAFF.

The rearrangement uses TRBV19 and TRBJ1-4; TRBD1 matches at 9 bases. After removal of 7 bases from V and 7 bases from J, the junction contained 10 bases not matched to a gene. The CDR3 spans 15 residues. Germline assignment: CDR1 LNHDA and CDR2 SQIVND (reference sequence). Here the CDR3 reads CASKTTGGIGEKLFF. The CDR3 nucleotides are TGTGCCAGTAAGACCACAGGGGGCATAGGTGAAAAACTGTTTTTT.

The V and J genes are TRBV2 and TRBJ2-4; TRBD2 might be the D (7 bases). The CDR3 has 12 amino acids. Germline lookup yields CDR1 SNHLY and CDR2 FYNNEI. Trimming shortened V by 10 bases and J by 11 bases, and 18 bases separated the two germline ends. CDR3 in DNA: TGTGCCATCTCCTGGGGGAGGGGGGTTCAGTACTTC. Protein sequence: CAISWGRGVQYF. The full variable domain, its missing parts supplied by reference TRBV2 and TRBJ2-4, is EPEVTQTPSHQVTQMGQEVILRCVPISNHLYFYWYRQILGQKVEFLVSFYNNEISEKSEIFDDQFSVERPDGSNFTLKIRSTKLEDSAMYFCAISWGRGVQYFGAGTRLSVL.

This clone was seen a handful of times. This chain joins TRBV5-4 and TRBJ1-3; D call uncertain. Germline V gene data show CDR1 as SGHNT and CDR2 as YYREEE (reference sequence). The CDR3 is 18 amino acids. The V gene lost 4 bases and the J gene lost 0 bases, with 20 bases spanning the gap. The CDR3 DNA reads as TGTGCCAGCAGCCACGGAGTCTTAGGTATTACCTCTGGAAACACCATATATTTT. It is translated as CASSHGVLGITSGNTIYF.

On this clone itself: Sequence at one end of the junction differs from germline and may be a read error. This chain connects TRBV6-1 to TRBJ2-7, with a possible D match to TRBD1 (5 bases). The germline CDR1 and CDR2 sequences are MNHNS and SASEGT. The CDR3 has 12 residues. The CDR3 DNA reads TGTGCCAGCAGTGAAGAGGGTTGGACAACCCACTTC. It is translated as CASSEEGWTTHF.

This CDR3 is CASSPVSSYEQYF. DNA for the CDR3: TGTGCCAGCTCACCGGTCAGCTCCTACGAGCAGTACTTC. This rearrangement joins TRBV18 to TRBJ2-7; no reliable D call. Germline loops: CDR1 KGHSH, CDR2 LQKENI. V was pared by 3 bases and J by 0 bases, with 6 bases between. The CDR3 covers 13 residues.

The CDR3 loop is CASSKQGAGSPLHF. The CDR3 region has the DNA TGTGCCAGCAGTAAACAGGGGGCGGGGTCACCCCTCCACTTT. The V call is TRBV6-1, the J call TRBJ1-6; TRBD1 aligns across 9 bases. V shed 5 bases and J 10 bases; nucleotides not matched to a gene: 6. Germline V CDR1 and CDR2: MNHNS, SASEGT. The CDR3 length is 14 residues.

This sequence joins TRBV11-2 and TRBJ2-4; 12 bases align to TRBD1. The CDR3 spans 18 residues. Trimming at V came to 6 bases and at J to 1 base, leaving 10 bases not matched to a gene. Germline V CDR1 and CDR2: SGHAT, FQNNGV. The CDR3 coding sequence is TGTGCCAGCAGGCGGGACAGGGGGCGCGATCGCGCCAAAAACATTCAGTACTTC. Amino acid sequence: CASRRDRGRDRAKNIQYF.

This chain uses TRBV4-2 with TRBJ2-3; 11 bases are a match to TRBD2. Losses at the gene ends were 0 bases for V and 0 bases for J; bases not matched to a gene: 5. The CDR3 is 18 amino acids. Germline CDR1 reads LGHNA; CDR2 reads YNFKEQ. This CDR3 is CASSQELAGAGSTDTQYF. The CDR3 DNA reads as TGTGCCAGCAGCCAAGAACTAGCGGGAGCCGGGAGCACAGATACGCAGTATTTT.

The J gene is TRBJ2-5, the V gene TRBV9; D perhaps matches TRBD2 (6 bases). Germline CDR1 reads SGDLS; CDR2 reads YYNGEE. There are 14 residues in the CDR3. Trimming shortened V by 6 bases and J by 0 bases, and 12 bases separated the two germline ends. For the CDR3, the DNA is TGTGCCAGCACCCCGGGACTCCACCAAGAGACCCAGTACTTC. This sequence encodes CASTPGLHQETQYF.

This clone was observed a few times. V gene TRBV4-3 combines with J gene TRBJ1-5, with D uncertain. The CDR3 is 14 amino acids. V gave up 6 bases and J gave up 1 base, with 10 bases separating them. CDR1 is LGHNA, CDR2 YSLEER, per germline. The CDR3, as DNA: TGCGCCAGCAGGGGCGGGGAGAGCAATCAGCCCCAGCATTTT. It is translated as CASRGGESNQPQHF.

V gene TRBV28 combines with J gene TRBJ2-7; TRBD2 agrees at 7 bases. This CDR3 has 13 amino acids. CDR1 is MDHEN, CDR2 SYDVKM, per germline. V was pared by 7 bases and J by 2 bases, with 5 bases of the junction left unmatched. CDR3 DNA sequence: TGTGCCAGCATGGAGGGAGGGCCCTACGAGCAGTACTTC. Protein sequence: CASMEGGPYEQYF.

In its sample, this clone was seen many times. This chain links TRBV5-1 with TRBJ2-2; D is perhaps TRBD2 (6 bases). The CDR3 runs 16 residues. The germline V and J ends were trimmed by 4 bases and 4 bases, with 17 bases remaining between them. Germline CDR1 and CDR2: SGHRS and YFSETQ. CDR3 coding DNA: TGCGCCAGCAGCGGGGGAGGAGGGGCCAGCACCGGGGAGCTGTTTTTT. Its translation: CASSGGGGASTGELFF.

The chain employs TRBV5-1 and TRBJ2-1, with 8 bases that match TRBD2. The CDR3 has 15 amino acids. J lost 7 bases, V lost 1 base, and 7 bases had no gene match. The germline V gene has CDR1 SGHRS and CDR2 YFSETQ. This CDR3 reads CASSLKAGGGNEQFF. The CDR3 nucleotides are TGCGCCAGCAGCTTGAAAGCGGGCGGGGGGAATGAGCAGTTCTTC.

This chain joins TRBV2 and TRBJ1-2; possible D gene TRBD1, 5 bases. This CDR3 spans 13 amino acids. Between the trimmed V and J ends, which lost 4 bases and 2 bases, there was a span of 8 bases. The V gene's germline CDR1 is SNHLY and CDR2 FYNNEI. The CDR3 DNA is TGTGCCAGCAGTGGAAGACAGAACTATGGCTACACCTTC. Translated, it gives CASSGRQNYGYTF.

As DNA, the CDR3 is TGTGCCAGCAGTTTGGGGGGTAGCCGACCCTACAATGAGCAGTTCTTC. It is translated as CASSLGGSRPYNEQFF. The rearrangement joins TRBV28 to TRBJ2-1; weak D call: TRBD2 (6 bases). The V and J ends lost 3 bases and 2 bases respectively, with 14 bases between them. The CDR3 length is 16 residues. CDR1 is MDHEN, CDR2 SYDVKM, per germline. The whole variable domain, remainder taken from reference TRBV28 and TRBJ2-1, is DVKVTQSSRYLVKRTGEKVFLECVQDMDHENMFWYRQDPGLGLRLIYFSYDVKMKEKGDIPEGYSVSREKKERFSLILESASTNQTSMYLCASSLGGSRPYNEQFFGPGTRLTVL.

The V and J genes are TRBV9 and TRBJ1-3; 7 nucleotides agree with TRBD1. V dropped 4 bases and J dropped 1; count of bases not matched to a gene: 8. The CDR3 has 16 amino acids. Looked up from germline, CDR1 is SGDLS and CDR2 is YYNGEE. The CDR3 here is CASSSSGTVSGNTIYF. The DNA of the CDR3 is TGTGCCAGCAGCTCATCCGGGACAGTTTCTGGAAACACCATATATTTT.

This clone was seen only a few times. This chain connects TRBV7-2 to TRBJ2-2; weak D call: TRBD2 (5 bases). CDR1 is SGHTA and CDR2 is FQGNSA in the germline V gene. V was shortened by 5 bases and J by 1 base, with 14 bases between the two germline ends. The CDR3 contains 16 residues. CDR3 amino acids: CASSRRLHLNTGELFF. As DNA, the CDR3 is TGTGCCAGCAGCAGGAGACTACACCTGAACACCGGGGAGCTGTTTTTT.

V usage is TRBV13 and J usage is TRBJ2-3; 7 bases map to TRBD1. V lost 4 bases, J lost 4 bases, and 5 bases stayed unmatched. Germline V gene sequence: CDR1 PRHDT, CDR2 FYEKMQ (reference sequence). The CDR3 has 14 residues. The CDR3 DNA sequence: TGTGCCAGCAGCTCTAAAGGGGGCGCAGATACGCAGTATTTT. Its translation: CASSSKGGADTQYF.

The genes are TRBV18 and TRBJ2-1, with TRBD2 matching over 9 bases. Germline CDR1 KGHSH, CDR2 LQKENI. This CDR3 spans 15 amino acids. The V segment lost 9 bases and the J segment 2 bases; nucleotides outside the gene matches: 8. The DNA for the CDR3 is TGTGCCAGTTCCTCAGCGGGAGGAGCCTACAATGAGCAGTTCTTC. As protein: CASSSAGGAYNEQFF.

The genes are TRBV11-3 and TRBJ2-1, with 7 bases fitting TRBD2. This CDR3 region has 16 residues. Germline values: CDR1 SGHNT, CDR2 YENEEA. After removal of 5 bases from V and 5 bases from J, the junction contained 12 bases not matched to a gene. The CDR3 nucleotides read TGTGCCAGCAGCGAGTCTTCCGGGAGGATGAACAATGAGCAGTTCTTC. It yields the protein CASSESSGRMNNEQFF.

The CDR3 region is CAISEGQGETQYF. CDR3 nucleotide sequence: TGTGCCATCAGTGAAGGACAGGGGGAGACCCAGTACTTC. This chain joins TRBV10-3 and TRBJ2-5; 9 bases fit TRBD1. Germline trimming cut 3 bases from V and 5 bases from J; bases unmatched to any gene: 1. The V gene's germline CDR1 is ENHRY and CDR2 SYGVKD. This CDR3 has 13 residues.

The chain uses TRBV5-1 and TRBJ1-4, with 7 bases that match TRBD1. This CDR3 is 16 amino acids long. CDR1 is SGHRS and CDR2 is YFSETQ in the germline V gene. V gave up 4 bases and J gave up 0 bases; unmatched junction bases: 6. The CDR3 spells CASSPGTVATNEKLFF. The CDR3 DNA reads TGCGCCAGCAGCCCAGGGACAGTCGCAACTAATGAAAAACTGTTTTTT.

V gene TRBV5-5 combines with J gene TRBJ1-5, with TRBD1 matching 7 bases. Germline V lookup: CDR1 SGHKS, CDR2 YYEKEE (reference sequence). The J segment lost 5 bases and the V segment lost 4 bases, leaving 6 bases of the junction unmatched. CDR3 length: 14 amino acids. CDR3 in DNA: TGTGCCAGCAGCCCCGACAGGGAGGATCAGCCCCAGCATTTT. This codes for CASSPDREDQPQHF.

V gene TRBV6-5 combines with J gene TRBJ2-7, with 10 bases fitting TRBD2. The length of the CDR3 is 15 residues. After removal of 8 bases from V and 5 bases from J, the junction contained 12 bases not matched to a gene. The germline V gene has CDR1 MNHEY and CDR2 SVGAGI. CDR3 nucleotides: TGTGCCAGCCAGGTGGGAGCGGGAGGGTCCCACGAGCAGTACTTC. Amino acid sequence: CASQVGAGGSHEQYF.